Included here is one T cell receptor beta chain sequence, with context. Germline is not matched at one junction end, which may reflect a read error. The record originates from a study of Graves' ophthalmopathy and Graves' hyperthyroidism. Transcripts of RNA were the source for amplifying TCR beta CDR3 regions. HTBI primers primed a first-round RT-PCR, and a second-round multiplex PCR followed. One entry per CDR3 protein results from TCRdb running MiXCR on the multiplex PCR reads. The profile covers 660,000 or so distinct CDR3 sequences, with roughly 39% appearing a single time and over 2.5% taken by the ten largest. This receptor was taken from an adult man with Graves' ophthalmopathy. Sequenced material: peripheral blood.

Written as DNA, the CDR3 is TGTGCCAGCAGTTTAGGCCTGACGGGTGGAAGCACCATATATTTT. It encodes CASSLGLTGGSTIYF. The chain is built from TRBV12-3 or TRBV12-4 and TRBJ1-3; D gene ambiguous. The CDR3 runs to 15 residues.